This T cell receptor (beta chain) was obtained from a study of tumor-infiltrating lymphocytes in primary liver carcinoma. Study-level points and caveats: The overlap of tumor-adjacent and tumor-blood pairs was smaller than that of tumor region pairs.

Co-extraction yielded RNA and DNA from around 20-30 mg of unsorted bulk tissue. Over 80% of the cells in every tumor sample were viable tumor cells. There are many counts of this clonotype. The antigen remains unidentified. Priming with a constant-region primer yielded TCR beta cDNA from 400 to 500 ng total RNA. Slightly modified ARM-PCR with three nested multiplex PCR rounds yielded TCR beta libraries. For roughly 10 cycles apiece, the opening two PCR rounds ran with TRBV1-TRBV30 forward primers and a C-beta reverse primer. One entry per CDR3 protein results from TCRdb running MiXCR on the multiplex PCR reads. The sample includes almost 55,000 distinct CDR3 sequences, 70% to 75% of them seen just once. Germline V gene data show CDR1 as MGHRA and CDR2 as YSYEKL. The V segment lost 0 bases and the J segment 7 bases; nucleotides outside the gene matches: 13. The CDR3 extends over 17 amino acids.

The chain links TRBV4-1 to TRBJ1-2; 8 nucleotides match TRBD1. The receptor's source is a man in his forties with primary liver carcinoma and hepatitis B virus infection. Sequenced sample: liver tumor tissue from sampling region 2. Subset in this sample: tumor region T2, inferior pole. The CDR3 reads CASSQDFVRDRSLGYTF. The CDR3, as DNA: TGCGCCAGCAGCCAAGATTTTGTTCGGGACAGGTCCCTTGGCTACACCTTC.